This is a list of T cell receptor beta chains from one sample in a study of blood T cell repertoires in COVID-19. Sequencing was performed with immunoSEQ multiplex PCR; in TCRdb, only in-frame clones are kept and a portion is missing. Among 250,000 to 350,000 clones, 85% were seen once, and the ten largest hold roughly 2.6%. Sequencing used PBMCs or T cells enriched from blood (not recorded which). The receptors stem from a woman aged 45-65 years who had recovered from COVID-19. CDR3s include the opening cysteine and the closing phenylalanine or tryptophan. The D gene is left open where the match is weak. Size is omitted from some rows. Given values are once, few, many or a class for expanded clones.

V,size,J,D,CDR3,DNA
TRBV6-5,-,TRBJ1-5,-,CASRENQPQHF,TGTGCCAGCAGAGAGAATCAGCCCCAGCATTTT
TRBV5-1,once,TRBJ2-1,-,CASSSPSNEQFF,TGCGCCAGCAGCTCCCCTAGCAATGAGCAGTTCTTC
TRBV29-1,-,TRBJ1-1,-,CSVDVAPVNTEAFF,TGCAGCGTTGACGTGGCTCCAGTGAACACTGAAGCTTTCTTT
TRBV5-4,-,TRBJ1-1,-,CASSFGTYRNTEAFF,TGTGCCAGCAGCTTCGGGACATATCGGAACACTGAAGCTTTCTTT
TRBV3-1/TRBV3-2,-,TRBJ1-6,-,CASSYLREALSPLHF,TGTGCCAGCAGCTACCTTCGGGAGGCTCTTTCACCCCTCCACTTT
TRBV10-3,-,TRBJ1-2,TRBD1,CAISDRQGVDYGYTF,TGTGCCATCAGTGACAGACAGGGGGTTGACTATGGCTACACCTTC
TRBV28,-,TRBJ2-1,-,CASRPTATGLLVNEQFF,TGTGCCAGCAGGCCGACCGCCACAGGGCTACTGGTAAATGAGCAGTTCTTC
TRBV30,-,TRBJ1-4,-,CAWTSNSKKLFF,TGTGCCTGGACGAGCAACAGCAAAAAACTGTTTTTT
TRBV7-2,-,TRBJ1-4,TRBD1,CASSNLQGAGEKLFF,TGTGCCAGCAGCAACTTACAGGGGGCAGGTGAAAAACTGTTTTTT
TRBV5-5,-,TRBJ2-7,TRBD1,CASSLAPTLTGGSGEQYF,TGTGCCAGCAGCTTGGCGCCCACCTTGACAGGGGGTTCTGGGGAGCAGTACTTC
TRBV6-6,once,TRBJ2-3,-,CASSYASLRITDTQYF,TGTGCCAGCAGTTACGCTAGCCTCCGTATCACAGATACGCAGTATTTT
TRBV7-6,-,TRBJ1-1,-,CASSSGTNTEAFF,TGTGCCAGCAGCTCCGGGACAAACACTGAAGCTTTCTTT
TRBV7-2,-,TRBJ2-7,-,CASSLNRQLSSYEQYF,TGTGCCAGCAGCTTAAACCGACAGCTGAGCTCCTACGAGCAGTACTTC
TRBV19,-,TRBJ1-1,-,CASSIGITEAFF,TGTGCCAGTAGTATCGGGATCACTGAAGCTTTCTTT
TRBV19,once,TRBJ1-2,TRBD1,CASNPLAGQHRGYTF,TGTGCCAGTAACCCACTGGCGGGACAGCATAGGGGCTACACCTTC
TRBV7-9,-,TRBJ2-7,TRBD2,CASSPTSGGSSSYEQYF,TGTGCCAGCAGCCCCACTAGCGGGGGCTCGAGCTCCTACGAGCAGTACTTC
TRBV14,-,TRBJ2-7,TRBD2,CASSQGSGRAREQYF,TGTGCCAGCAGCCAAGGAAGCGGGAGGGCTCGGGAGCAGTACTTC
TRBV7-9,-,TRBJ1-2,-,CASSLFLTDGYTF,TGTGCCAGCAGCTTATTTTTGACAGATGGCTACACCTTC
TRBV7-9,-,TRBJ2-2,-,CASSLALGWGGDTGELFF,TGTGCCAGCAGCTTAGCCCTAGGCTGGGGAGGTGACACCGGGGAGCTGTTTTTT
TRBV3-1/TRBV3-2,-,TRBJ1-1,TRBD1,CASSALTGETEAFF,TGTGCCAGCAGTGCCCTGACAGGGGAGACTGAAGCTTTCTTT
TRBV2,few,TRBJ1-4,-,CASSMKGGSEKLFF,TGTGCCAGCAGTATGAAAGGGGGAAGTGAAAAACTGTTTTTT